This TCR beta chain was recovered during a study of vaccination and CD4 T cells after COVID-19. With 3 bases clipped from V and 0 bases from J, the junction kept 6 bases outside the gene matches. CDR3 length equals 17 residues. In germline, CDR1 is GTSNPN, CDR2 SVGIG (reference sequence). An Oncomine TCR Beta short-read assay was used to sequence the DNA from cultured CD4+ T cells. Using its own MiXCR run on the PCR reads, TCRdb lists one record per CDR3 protein. The data show approximately 14,000 distinct CDR3 sequences, with about 50% seen just once and more than 10% held by the top ten. On this clonotype: Its specificity is unknown.

The sample's treatment: roughly 11-day PBMC culture with coronavirus spike peptide pools or control peptides (ViraFEST assay). V is TRBV30 and J is TRBJ2-6; 9 nucleotides line up with TRBD1. The specimen sequenced was CD4+ T cells from blood, cultured in vitro. This clonotype was obtained from a human donor who had recovered from COVID-19. The CDR3 sequence: CAWRRDRALSGANVLTF. CDR3 DNA: TGTGCCTGGAGAAGGGACAGGGCGCTCTCTGGGGCCAACGTCCTGACTTTC.